This T cell receptor beta chain was retrieved from a study of CD4+ T cells in melanoma. Assay used: immunoSEQ multiplex PCR; TCRdb lists only in-frame clones, some missing. The profile shows 13,000 to 15,000 clones, around 68% of them singletons. This clone was seen a few times. The antigen is not known. The germline V gene has CDR1 KGHSH and CDR2 LQKENI. V was pared by 4 bases and J by 2 bases, with 9 bases of the junction left unmatched. CDR3 length: 17 amino acids. Study-wide findings and caveats: A reported correlation linked neoantigen-specific CD4+ T cells to CD8+, macrophage and B cell function. Diverse differentiation states were reported for melanoma neoantigen-specific CD4+ T cells.

The TCR was taken from a human donor with melanoma. This chain connects TRBV18 to TRBJ2-7; 12 nucleotides agree with TRBD2. Sequenced: cells from a culture (not recorded whether cultured in vitro). As DNA, the CDR3 is TGTGCCAGCTCACTTAACTCTGGACTAGCGGGGACCTACGAGCAGTACTTC. Its protein is CASSLNSGLAGTYEQYF. Together with reference TRBV18 and TRBJ2-7, the CDR3 gives the full variable domain: NAGVMQNPRHLVRRRGQEARLRCSPMKGHSHVYWYRQLPEEGLKFMVYLQKENIIDESGMPKERFSAEFPKEGPSILRIQQVVRGDSAAYFCASSLNSGLAGTYEQYFGPGTRLTVT.